These 28 T cell receptor beta chains came from one sample sequenced in a study of cytomegalovirus exposure and HLA in healthy donors. PCR primers comprised 60 Vbeta and 13 Jbeta primers. The assay was immunoSEQ multiplex PCR, and TCRdb's table has in-frame clones only and misses some. This sample has roughly 100,000 clones, with roughly 13% found just once. Sequences were obtained from PBMCs. The source is a man in his forties or fifties in good health and CMV-seropositive.

This clone has a handful of counts. This chain connects TRBV11-3 to TRBJ2-1; 9 nucleotides agree with TRBD1. The V segment lost 3 bases and the J segment 7 bases; nucleotides outside the gene matches: 7. Looked up from germline, CDR1 is SGHNT and CDR2 is YENEEA. This CDR3 comprises 15 residues. CDR3 region: CASSLPGTGRNEQFF. The CDR3, as DNA: TGTGCCAGCAGCTTGCCCGGGACAGGGAGGAATGAGCAGTTCTTC.

V gene TRBV6-5 combines with J gene TRBJ2-1, with 7 bases fitting TRBD2. Losses at the gene ends were 5 bases for V and 0 bases for J; bases not matched to a gene: 4. The CDR3 is 15 residues long. Germline V gene data show CDR1 as MNHEY and CDR2 as SVGAGI. CDR3 bases: TGTGCCAGCAGTGCTAGCGGAGGCTCCTACAATGAGCAGTTCTTC. Amino acid sequence: CASSASGGSYNEQFF.

The chain couples TRBV14 to TRBJ2-1, with a tentative D call TRBD2 (6 bases). Germline loops: CDR1 SGHDN, CDR2 FVKESK. Trimming shortened V by 2 bases and J by 4 bases, and 9 bases separated the two germline ends. CDR3 size: 14 residues. CDR3 sequence reads: CASSQLAQYNEQFF. CDR3 bases: TGTGCCAGCAGCCAACTAGCGCAGTACAATGAGCAGTTCTTC.

The CDR3 region has the DNA TGTGCCAGCAGGGCGGGACAGGGGGGCGAGCAGTACTTC. This codes for CASRAGQGGEQYF. The chain recombines TRBV25-1 with TRBJ2-7, with 11 bases that match TRBD1. Losses at the gene ends were 6 bases for V and 6 bases for J; bases not matched to a gene: 4. The CDR3 extends over 13 amino acids. Germline assignment: CDR1 MGHDK and CDR2 SYGVNS.

The chain recombines TRBV4-2 with TRBJ1-4, with D possibly being TRBD1 (6 bases). There are 15 residues in the CDR3. CDR1 and CDR2 from the germline V gene are LGHNA and YNFKEQ. Trimming left V 0 bases short and J 8 bases short, with 13 bases between. CDR3 sequence reads: CASSQDAARGEKLFF. CDR3 DNA sequence: TGTGCCAGCAGCCAAGATGCTGCGAGGGGGGAAAAACTGTTTTTT.

The V and J genes are TRBV10-1 and TRBJ2-3; D may be TRBD1 (5 bases). V was cut by 11 bases and J by 2 bases, with 20 bases left in between. Per germline, CDR1 WNHNN and CDR2 SYGVQD (reference sequence). This CDR3 has 15 amino acids. Here the CDR3 reads CADTSPDSNTDTQYF. CDR3 nucleotide sequence: TGCGCCGACACCTCCCCCGACAGCAACACAGATACGCAGTATTTT.

The chain employs TRBV5-1 and TRBJ1-1; tentative D call: TRBD1 (6 bases). The V gene lost 0 bases and the J gene lost 10 bases, with 16 bases spanning the gap. The CDR3 is 14 amino acids. The germline gives CDR1 SGHRS, CDR2 YFSETQ. CDR3 DNA: TGCGCCAGCAGCTTGGTGGCAGGGGCGAGGGGAGCTTTCTTT. This codes for CASSLVAGARGAFF. The full variable domain, rest sourced from reference TRBV5-1 and TRBJ1-1, is KAGVTQTPRYLIKTRGQQVTLSCSPISGHRSVSWYQQTPGQGLQFLFEYFSETQRNKGNFPGRFSGRQFSNSRSEMNVSTLELGDSALYLCASSLVAGARGAFFGQGTRLTVV.

V usage is TRBV5-8 and J usage is TRBJ2-7; possibly TRBD1 for D (7 bases). Germline lookup yields CDR1 SGHTS and CDR2 YDEGEE. CDR3 length equals 14 residues. V was trimmed by 4 bases and J by 3 bases, leaving 14 bases between them. In DNA, the CDR3 is TGTGCCAGCAGCCCCCAGGGGGGCCTCTACGAGCAGTACTTC. Encoded protein: CASSPQGGLYEQYF. Filled out from reference TRBV5-8 and TRBJ2-7, the complete variable domain reads EAGVTQSPTHLIKTRGQQATLRCSPISGHTSVYWYQQALGLGLQFLLWYDEGEERNRGNFPPRFSGRQFPNYSSELNVNALELEDSALYLCASSPQGGLYEQYFGPGTRLTVT.

The rearrangement joins TRBV7-9 to TRBJ2-5, with 8 nucleotides matching TRBD1. The end of the DNA fits TRBJ2-7 better, so the J call may be wrong. The CDR3 spans 13 residues. CDR1 and CDR2 from the germline V gene are SEHNR and FQNEAQ (reference sequence). The CDR3 DNA follows: TGTGCCAGCAGCTTAGGAACAGGGGGCGAGCAGTACTTC. As protein: CASSLGTGGEQYF.

This clone came up a few times. This chain joins TRBV4-1 and TRBJ2-2; 7 bases are shared with TRBD1. CDR1 MGHRA and CDR2 YSYEKL come from the germline V gene. J lost 5 bases, V lost 0 bases, and 15 bases had no gene match. This CDR3 is 19 amino acids long. CDR3 sequence: CASSQDVGRTGRRTGELFF. The CDR3 DNA is TGCGCCAGCAGCCAAGATGTTGGACGGACAGGCCGTCGGACCGGGGAGCTGTTTTTT.

This clone came up a few times. V and J are TRBV5-1 and TRBJ2-7; 10 positions match TRBD2. V gave up 2 bases and J gave up 1 base; unmatched junction bases: 3. Looked up from germline, CDR1 is SGHRS and CDR2 is YFSETQ. The CDR3 loop spans 15 amino acids. The CDR3 bases are TGCGCCAGCAGCTTAGTTAGCGGGAGGTCCTACGAGCAGTACTTC. Translating it yields CASSLVSGRSYEQYF.

This clone was counted a few times. V usage is TRBV7-6 and J usage is TRBJ2-3; D is perhaps TRBD1 (6 bases). The CDR3 totals 13 residues. V shed 5 bases and J shed 4 bases, with 10 bases lying between them. In germline, CDR1 is SGHVS, CDR2 FNYEAQ. The CDR3 is CASSRPGADTQYF. CDR3 sequence (DNA): TGTGCCAGCAGCCGTCCAGGGGCAGATACGCAGTATTTT. The complete variable domain, with remaining parts taken from reference TRBV7-6 and TRBJ2-3, reads GAGVSQSPRYKVTKRGQDVALRCDPISGHVSLYWYRQALGQGPEFLTYFNYEAQQDKSGLPNDRFSAERPEGSISTLTIQRTEQRDSAMYRCASSRPGADTQYFGPGTRLTVL.

In this sample, this clone turned up a few times. This chain connects TRBV27 to TRBJ2-2; 8 positions match TRBD2. J was trimmed by 7 bases and V by 6 bases; bases with no gene match: 13. This CDR3 comprises 16 residues. CDR1 and CDR2 (germline): MNHEY, SMNVEV (reference sequence). CDR3 DNA sequence: TGTGCCAGCAGACCTCTACGAGCGGGAGTGAACGGGGAGCTGTTTTTT. It is translated as CASRPLRAGVNGELFF.

This clone occurred a few times. J is TRBJ2-7 and V is TRBV29-1, with 10 bases lining up with TRBD1. Germline V gene lookup returns CDR1 SQVTM and CDR2 ANQGSEA. Trimming cost V 4 bases and J 0 bases; bases outside gene matches: 9. The CDR3 runs 16 residues. CDR3 nucleotides: TGCAGCGTTGGGGACAGGGGTGGGGCCGACTCCTACGAGCAGTACTTC. Translated: CSVGDRGGADSYEQYF.

V and J are TRBV5-1 and TRBJ2-2; the match to TRBD2 covers 7 bases. The germline CDR1 and CDR2 sequences are SGHRS and YFSETQ. The CDR3 totals 15 residues. After removal of 8 bases from V and 6 bases from J, the junction contained 13 bases not matched to a gene. The CDR3 loop reads CASNVAGSVPGELFF. CDR3 sequence (DNA): TGCGCCAGTAACGTAGCGGGTTCGGTCCCCGGGGAGCTGTTTTTT. Looking up the rest from reference TRBV5-1 and TRBJ2-2 gives the full variable domain: KAGVTQTPRYLIKTRGQQVTLSCSPISGHRSVSWYQQTPGQGLQFLFEYFSETQRNKGNFPGRFSGRQFSNSRSEMNVSTLELGDSALYLCASNVAGSVPGELFFGEGSRLTVL.

This clone was seen only a few times. This chain joins TRBV2 and TRBJ2-7, with a possible D match to TRBD2 (5 bases). Looked up from germline, CDR1 is SNHLY and CDR2 is FYNNEI. Trimming cost V 7 bases and J 0 bases, with 13 bases left between them. CDR3 length: 14 residues. CDR3 DNA sequence: TGTGCCAGCAATTCGGGGTCTAGCTCCTACGAGCAGTACTTC. Its translation is CASNSGSSSYEQYF.

This clone was counted only a few times. The chain couples TRBV4-1 to TRBJ1-5; D remains ambiguous. The CDR3 length is 15 residues. The ends were cut back, 2 bases at V and 7 bases at J, with 15 bases in the middle. The germline V gene has CDR1 MGHRA and CDR2 YSYEKL. CDR3 DNA sequence: TGCGCCAGCAGCCAACTAGGGCGGGTAGAGCAGCCCCAGCATTTT. Its translation is CASSQLGRVEQPQHF.

This clone was counted between two and nine times. The J gene is TRBJ1-2, the V gene TRBV30; D not resolved. Germline V gives CDR1 GTSNPN, CDR2 SVGIG (reference sequence). The CDR3 totals 13 residues. Trimming cost V 5 bases and J 8 bases, with 18 bases left between them. The CDR3 nucleotides are TGTGCCTGGTGTGACCGACTTTACTTAGGCTACACCTTC. It specifies CAWCDRLYLGYTF.

This clone came up a few times. V usage is TRBV2 and J usage is TRBJ1-2; D is undetermined. Germline V gene sequence: CDR1 SNHLY, CDR2 FYNNEI. Trimming pared 4 bases from V and 6 bases from J, leaving 9 bases between. The CDR3 has 12 residues. The CDR3 spells CASSASGDGYTF. The CDR3 DNA reads TGTGCCAGCAGTGCCTCCGGGGATGGCTACACCTTC.

The rearrangement uses TRBV10-2 and TRBJ2-7, with D unclear. V lost 3 bases, J lost 0 bases, and 12 bases lay in between. The CDR3 is 15 residues long. Germline V lookup: CDR1 WSHSY, CDR2 SAAADI. CDR3 nucleotide sequence: TGCGCCAGCAGTGATTATGAGGTTAACTCCTACGAGCAGTACTTC. Encoded protein: CASSDYEVNSYEQYF.

This rearrangement joins TRBV30 to TRBJ2-7, with D possibly matching TRBD1 (6 bases). The CDR3 runs to 13 residues. V was cut by 3 bases and J by 10 bases, with 19 bases left in between. CDR1 and CDR2 from the germline V gene are GTSNPN and SVGIG (reference sequence). CDR3 nucleotide sequence: TGTGCCTGGAGCAGGGGCCGCCTTTGCCTTCAGTACTTC. Amino acid sequence: CAWSRGRLCLQYF.

The chain has TRBV6-1 and TRBJ2-7; 9 nucleotides line up with TRBD1. In germline, CDR1 is MNHNS, CDR2 SASEGT. This CDR3 has 13 amino acids. J gave up 2 bases and V 7 bases, and 3 bases lay outside the gene matches. As DNA, the CDR3 is TGTGCCAGCATGAGACAGGGGGCCTACGAGCAGTACTTC. Its protein product is CASMRQGAYEQYF.

In its sample, this clone was seen a few times. The chain carries TRBV7-7 and TRBJ2-1; possible D gene TRBD1, 5 bases. Trimming pared 6 bases from V and 9 bases from J, leaving 12 bases between. The CDR3 runs to 12 residues. Germline V gene data show CDR1 as SSHAT and CDR2 as FNYEAQ (reference sequence). CDR3 loop: CASSPGSSEQFF. CDR3 sequence (DNA): TGTGCCAGCAGTCCAGGGTCTTCTGAGCAGTTCTTC.

This clone was detected a few times. The chain has TRBV5-1 and TRBJ1-2, with D possibly TRBD1 on 6 matching bases. This CDR3 contains 14 residues. With 0 bases removed from V and 4 bases from J, the gap between germline ends came to 10 bases. Germline V gives CDR1 SGHRS, CDR2 YFSETQ. The CDR3 DNA sequence: TGCGCCAGCAGCTTGGAGGGGGGGTCCTATGGCTACACCTTC. Its protein product is CASSLEGGSYGYTF.

There are a few counts of this clone. The chain's CDR3 is CASSFGQGQETQYF. Written as DNA, the CDR3 is TGTGCCAGCAGCTTCGGACAGGGACAAGAGACCCAGTACTTC. The chain uses TRBV11-2 and TRBJ2-5, with 8 bases identical to TRBD1. CDR1 is SGHAT and CDR2 is FQNNGV in the germline V gene. The CDR3 totals 14 residues. J gave up 2 bases and V 3 bases, and 2 bases lay outside the gene matches.

This clone was picked up a small number of times. The chain links TRBV10-1 to TRBJ2-2, with 7 bases lining up with TRBD2. J gave up 0 bases and V 8 bases, and 9 bases lay outside the gene matches. Germline V gene sequence: CDR1 WNHNN, CDR2 SYGVQD (reference sequence). The CDR3 runs 16 residues. CDR3 loop: CASGGSGGTNTGELFF. The CDR3 nucleotides are TGCGCCAGCGGCGGGAGTGGAGGGACGAACACCGGGGAGCTGTTTTTT.

The chain carries TRBV10-3 and TRBJ2-1, with TRBD1 identical over 7 bases. Germline V lookup: CDR1 ENHRY, CDR2 SYGVKD. J gave up 6 bases and V 4 bases, and 3 bases lay outside the gene matches. The length of the CDR3 is 13 residues. CDR3 nucleotides: TGTGCCATCAGTGGGGACAGCCGCAATGAGCAGTTCTTC. The encoded protein is CAISGDSRNEQFF.

The V gene is TRBV6-6, the J gene TRBJ1-1; D uncertain. V lost 8 bases, J lost 6 bases, and 19 bases lay in between. This CDR3 contains 14 residues. Germline-derived CDR1 and CDR2 are MNHNY and SVGAGI (reference sequence). The CDR3 spells CASEQWRLGAEAFF. The CDR3 bases are TGTGCCAGCGAGCAGTGGAGGCTCGGCGCTGAAGCTTTCTTT.